At least ten counts were recorded for the clone carrying this TCR beta chain. These data are taken from a study of T cell repertoires in cytomegalovirus infection. Via MiXCR, TCRdb re-called the reads, giving one row per CDR3 protein. The data show 200,000 to 300,000 distinct CDR3 sequences, around 9% seen once. Trimming took 4 bases from V and 0 from J, leaving 6 bases between them. The germline gives CDR1 SGHTA, CDR2 FQGNSA. The CDR3 length is 13 residues. The sample was PBMCs. The gene calls are TRBV7-2 and TRBJ2-5; D unclear. The TCR comes from a human donor in good health (CMV status not recorded). Some clones in this sample may be carry-over from other donors' samples. The CDR3 loop reads CASSSSYQETQYF. The CDR3, as DNA: TGTGCCAGCAGCTCCTCCTACCAAGAGACCCAGTACTTC.